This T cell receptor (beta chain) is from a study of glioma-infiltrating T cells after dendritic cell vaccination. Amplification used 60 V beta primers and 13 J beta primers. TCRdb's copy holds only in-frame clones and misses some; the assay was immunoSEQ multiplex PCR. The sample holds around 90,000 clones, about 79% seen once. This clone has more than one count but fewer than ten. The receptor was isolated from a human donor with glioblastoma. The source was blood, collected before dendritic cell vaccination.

CDR3 region: CASRRTGSYGYTF. CDR3 sequence (DNA): TGTGCCAGTAGACGGACAGGGTCGTATGGCTACACCTTC. This chain uses TRBV19 with TRBJ1-2, with TRBD1 identical over 8 bases. Germline CDR1 reads LNHDA; CDR2 reads SQIVND (reference sequence). The CDR3 runs to 13 residues. V lost 6 bases to trimming and J lost 5 bases; unmatched junction nucleotides: 5.